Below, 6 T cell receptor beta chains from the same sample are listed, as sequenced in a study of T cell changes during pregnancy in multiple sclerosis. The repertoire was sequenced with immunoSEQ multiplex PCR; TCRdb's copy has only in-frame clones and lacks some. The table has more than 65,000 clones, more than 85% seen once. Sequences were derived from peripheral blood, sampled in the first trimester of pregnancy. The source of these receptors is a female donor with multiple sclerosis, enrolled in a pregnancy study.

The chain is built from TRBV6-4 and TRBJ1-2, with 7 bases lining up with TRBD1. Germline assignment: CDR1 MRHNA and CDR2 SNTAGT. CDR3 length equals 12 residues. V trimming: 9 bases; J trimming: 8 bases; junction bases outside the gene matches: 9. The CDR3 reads CARVTGRWGYTF. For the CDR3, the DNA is TGTGCCAGGGTGACAGGGAGATGGGGCTACACCTTC.

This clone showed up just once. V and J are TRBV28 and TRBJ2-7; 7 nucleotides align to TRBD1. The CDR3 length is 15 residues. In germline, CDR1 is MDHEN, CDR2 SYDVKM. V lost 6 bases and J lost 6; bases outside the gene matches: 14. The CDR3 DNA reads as TGTGCCAGCAGACTGTACAGGGGAAGTAGGGCCGAGCAGTACTTC. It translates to CASRLYRGSRAEQYF.

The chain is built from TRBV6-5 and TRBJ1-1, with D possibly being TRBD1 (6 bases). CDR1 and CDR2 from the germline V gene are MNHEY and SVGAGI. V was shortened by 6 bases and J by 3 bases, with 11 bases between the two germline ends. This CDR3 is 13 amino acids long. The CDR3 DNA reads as TGTGCCAGCAGCGTACCAGGGGACACTGAAGCTTTCTTT. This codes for CASSVPGDTEAFF.

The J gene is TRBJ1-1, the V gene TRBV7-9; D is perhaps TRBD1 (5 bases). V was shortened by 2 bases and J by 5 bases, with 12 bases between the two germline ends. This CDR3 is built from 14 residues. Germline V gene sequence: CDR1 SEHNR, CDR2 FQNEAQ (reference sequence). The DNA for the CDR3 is TGTGCCAGCAGCTTAACAGGTTCTCTAACTGAAGCTTTCTTT. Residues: CASSLTGSLTEAFF.

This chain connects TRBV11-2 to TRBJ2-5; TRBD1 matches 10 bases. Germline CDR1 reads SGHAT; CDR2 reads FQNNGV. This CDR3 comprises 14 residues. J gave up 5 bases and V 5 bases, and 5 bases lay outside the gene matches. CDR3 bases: TGTGCCAGCAGCCACCGGGACAGGGGTGAGACCCAGTACTTC. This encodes CASSHRDRGETQYF.

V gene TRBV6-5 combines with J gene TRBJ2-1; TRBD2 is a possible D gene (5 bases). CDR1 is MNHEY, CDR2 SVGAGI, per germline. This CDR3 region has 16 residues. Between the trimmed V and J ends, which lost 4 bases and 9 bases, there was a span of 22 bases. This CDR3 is CASSSTGFGHGIEQFF. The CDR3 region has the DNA TGTGCCAGCAGTTCCACCGGGTTTGGCCACGGGATTGAGCAGTTCTTC.